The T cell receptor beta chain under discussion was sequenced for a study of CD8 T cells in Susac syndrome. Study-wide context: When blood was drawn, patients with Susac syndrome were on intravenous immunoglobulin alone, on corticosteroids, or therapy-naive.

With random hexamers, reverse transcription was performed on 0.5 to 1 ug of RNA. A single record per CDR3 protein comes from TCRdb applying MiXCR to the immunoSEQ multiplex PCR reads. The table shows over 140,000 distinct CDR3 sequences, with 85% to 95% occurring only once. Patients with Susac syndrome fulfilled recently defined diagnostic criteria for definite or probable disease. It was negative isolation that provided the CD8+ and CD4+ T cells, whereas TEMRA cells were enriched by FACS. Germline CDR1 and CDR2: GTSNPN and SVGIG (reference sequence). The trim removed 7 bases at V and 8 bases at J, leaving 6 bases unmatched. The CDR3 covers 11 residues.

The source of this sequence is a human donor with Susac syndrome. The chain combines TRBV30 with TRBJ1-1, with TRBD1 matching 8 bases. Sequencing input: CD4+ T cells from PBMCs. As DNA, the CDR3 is TGTGCCTTAGCCAGGGGGCTCGAAGCTTTCTTT. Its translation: CALARGLEAFF.